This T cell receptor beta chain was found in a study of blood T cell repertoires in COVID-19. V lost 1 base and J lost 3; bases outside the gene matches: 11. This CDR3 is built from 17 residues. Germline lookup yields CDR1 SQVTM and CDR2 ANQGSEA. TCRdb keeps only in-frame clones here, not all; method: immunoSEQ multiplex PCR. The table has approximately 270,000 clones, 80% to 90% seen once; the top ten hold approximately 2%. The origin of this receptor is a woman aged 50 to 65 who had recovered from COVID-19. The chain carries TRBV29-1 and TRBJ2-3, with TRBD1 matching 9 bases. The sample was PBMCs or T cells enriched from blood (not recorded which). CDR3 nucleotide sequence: TGCAGCGTTGAAGGGACAGGGGTCAGGGGGGCAACAGATACGCAGTATTTT. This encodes CSVEGTGVRGATDTQYF.